These T cell receptor beta chains were read from a single sample in a study of cytomegalovirus exposure and HLA in healthy donors. Profiling relied on immunoSEQ multiplex PCR, and the TCRdb table lists in-frame clones only, not all of them. The table records under 130,000 clones, roughly 15% of them present only once. The sample comprised PBMCs. The source is a female donor in good health and CMV-seronegative. Each CDR3 is given without its conserved first and last residue.

11 | TRBJ2-1 | TRBV27 | ASSKRAYNEQF
13 | TRBJ1-1 | TRBV27 | ASSFTGGPNTEAF
17 | TRBJ2-7 | TRBV4-1 | ASSQEGGLAGGNSYEQY
10 | TRBJ2-3 | TRBV5-6 | ASSHYVDTQY
14 | TRBJ1-1 | TRBV9 | ASSAARGTGNTEAF
11 | TRBJ2-1 | TRBV28 | ASQREAYNEQF
12 | TRBJ2-5 | TRBV13 | ASSPAQGRETQY
13 | TRBJ2-5 | TRBV9 | ASSSQGAFGETQY
15 | TRBJ1-2 | TRBV27 | ASRLGGGGGTNYGYT
10 | TRBJ1-3 | TRBV6-5 | AAGPSGNTIY
11 | TRBJ2-7 | TRBV4-3 | ASSQDQTYEQY
12 | TRBJ2-1 | TRBV4-3 | ASSQREGRLEQF
14 | TRBJ2-5 | TRBV5-1 | ASSFTSGRAGETQY
12 | TRBJ2-2 | TRBV29-1 | SVGGTGGPGELF
14 | TRBJ1-5 | TRBV15 | ATSSLYRGSNQPQH
14 | TRBJ2-1 | TRBV7-9 | ASSLVGRDDRNEQF
13 | TRBJ2-1 | TRBV13 | ASSPFSGENNEQF
11 | TRBJ1-5 | TRBV6-1 | AIDNYGNQPQH
11 | TRBJ2-5 | TRBV29-1 | SVDRAGQETQY
11 | TRBJ2-1 | TRBV29-1 | SAPGREVNEQF
14 | TRBJ2-3 | TRBV7-2 | ASSLNPGLASDTQY
12 | TRBJ1-2 | TRBV6-1 | ASSENRVGYGYT
13 | TRBJ1-2 | TRBV2 | ASRPTGAGGYGYT
11 | TRBJ2-1 | TRBV19 | ASSIAGANEQF
12 | TRBJ1-1 | TRBV7-6 | ASSLGQMNTEAF
13 | TRBJ2-7 | TRBV28 | ASSLPGSTSYEQY
12 | TRBJ1-2 | TRBV19 | ASKASAGNYGYT
13 | TRBJ2-1 | TRBV5-1 | ASSLSAAGGVEQF
12 | TRBJ2-1 | TRBV29-1 | SVRRRLADNEQF
11 | TRBJ2-5 | TRBV28 | ASTPRGGETQY
10 | TRBJ1-2 | TRBV25-1 | ASSDARLGYT
14 | TRBJ1-3 | TRBV13 | ASSFRQGATGNTIY
12 | . | TRBV7-2 | ASRGTSGGYEQY
13 | TRBJ2-3 | TRBV4-1 | ASSQRGMGTDTQY
12 | TRBJ1-3 | TRBV7-9 | ASSLDRGGNTIY
13 | TRBJ1-2 | TRBV9 | ASSVDLGESDGYT
12 | TRBJ2-7 | TRBV27 | ASSEQGLAYEQY
13 | TRBJ2-2 | TRBV18 | ASSPPSANTGELF
14 | TRBJ2-5 | TRBV19 | ASSAGLALVPETQY
13 | TRBJ1-1 | TRBV7-9 | ASSDRQLLNTEAF
13 | TRBJ2-2 | TRBV19 | ASRKTGVNTGELF
11 | TRBJ2-7 | TRBV6-1 | AARDRVTYEQY
15 | TRBJ1-5 | TRBV21-1 | ASSGGSGGYSNQPQH
13 | TRBJ2-1 | TRBV13 | ASSPTSGGASEQF
11 | TRBJ1-1 | TRBV29-1 | SVELGRLSGAF
13 | TRBJ2-3 | TRBV19 | ASSIGQGGPDTQY
16 | TRBJ2-5 | TRBV6-1 | ASSGGDLAGGSQETQY
14 | TRBJ1-3 | TRBV7-9 | ASSSTGTGDGNTIY
11 | TRBJ2-5 | TRBV6-1 | ASTRGGMETQY
15 | TRBJ2-3 | TRBV18 | ASSHDLRGGLGDTQY
12 | TRBJ2-7 | TRBV28 | ASSLGTSGSMEY
10 | TRBJ2-2 | TRBV6-6 | ASSYPGISPG
9 | TRBJ2-7 | TRBV2 | ASSAGYEQY
13 | TRBJ2-7 | TRBV4-3 | ASSQDPGEKSQQY
15 | TRBJ2-5 | TRBV4-1 | ASSQVLASGRSGTQY
13 | TRBJ2-1 | TRBV9 | ASSVELADYNEQF
15 | TRBJ1-5 | TRBV7-2 | ASSLQRGNIWSQPQH
10 | TRBJ1-1 | TRBV29-1 | SAGEMNTEAF
14 | TRBJ1-6 | TRBV5-4 | ASSRGQGYYNSPLH
12 | TRBJ1-2 | TRBV5-6 | ASSPVGGNYGYT